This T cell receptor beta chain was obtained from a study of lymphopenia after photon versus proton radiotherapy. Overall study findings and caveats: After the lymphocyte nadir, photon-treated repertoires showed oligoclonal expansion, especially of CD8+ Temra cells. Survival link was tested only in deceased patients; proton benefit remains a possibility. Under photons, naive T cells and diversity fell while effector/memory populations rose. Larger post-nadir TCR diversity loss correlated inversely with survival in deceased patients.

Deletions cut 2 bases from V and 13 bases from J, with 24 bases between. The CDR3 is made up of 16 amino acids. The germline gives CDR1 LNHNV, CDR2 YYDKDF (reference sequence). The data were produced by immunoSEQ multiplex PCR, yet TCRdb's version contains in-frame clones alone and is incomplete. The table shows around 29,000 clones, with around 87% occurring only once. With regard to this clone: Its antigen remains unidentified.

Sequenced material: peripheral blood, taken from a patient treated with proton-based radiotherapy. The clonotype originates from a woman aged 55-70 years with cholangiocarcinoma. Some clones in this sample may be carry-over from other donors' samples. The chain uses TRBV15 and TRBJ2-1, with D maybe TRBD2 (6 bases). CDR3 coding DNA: TGTGCCACCAGCAGAAAGGGAGGATGGGGCGTGGCCAGCCAGTTCTTC. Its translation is CATSRKGGWGVASQFF. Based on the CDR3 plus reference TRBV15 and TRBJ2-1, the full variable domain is DAMVIQNPRYQVTQFGKPVTLSCSQTLNHNVMYWYQQKSSQAPKLLFHYYDKDFNNEADTPDNFQSRRPNTSFCFLDIRSPGLGDTAMYLCATSRKGGWGVASQFFGPGTRLTVL.